The clone carrying this T cell receptor (beta chain) was found once. Antigen: not known. Combined were second doses at about 4 or about 12 weeks. Between the trimmed V and J ends, which lost 8 bases and 6 bases, there was a span of 13 bases. CDR3 length: 12 residues. The germline gives CDR1 GTSNPN, CDR2 SVGIG (reference sequence). The sample is drawn from a study of T cell responses to AZD1222 COVID-19 vaccine. General study points: Dominant CD4 TCR responses targeted spike regions 160-218 and 743-854. Sampling captured repertoires only after the peak T cell response. In a largely white British group with more females than males, clonal diversity was possibly underestimated.

Here immunoSEQ multiplex PCR was the method, and the copy in TCRdb shows in-frame clones only, minus some. The data contain around 150,000 clones, 88% of them singletons. The chain links TRBV30 to TRBJ1-4; D gene uncertain. This receptor was obtained from an adult who received the AZD1222 COVID-19 vaccine. The specimen comprised peripheral blood, sampled 28 days after the second AZD1222 dose. The CDR3 here is CAGRIRDEKLFF. DNA for the CDR3: TGTGCCGGGCGAATTAGGGATGAAAAACTGTTTTTT.